Following are 6 T cell receptor beta chains from one sample sequenced in a study of blood T cell repertoires in COVID-19. Sequencing used immunoSEQ multiplex PCR; TCRdb keeps in-frame clones, though not all of them. The top ten hold 1.4% of the sample, which has 400,000 to 500,000 clones, about nine tenths seen once. The sequenced material came from peripheral blood. The receptors were gathered from a woman in her twenties or thirties with active or convalescent COVID-19.

This rearrangement joins TRBV2 to TRBJ1-1; 9 nucleotides match TRBD1. Germline CDR1 SNHLY, CDR2 FYNNEI. V lost 4 bases and J lost 3; bases outside the gene matches: 3. The CDR3 is made up of 14 amino acids. In nucleotides, the CDR3 is TGTGCCAGCAGTGTACAGGGGGCTTACACTGAAGCTTTCTTT. This gives the protein CASSVQGAYTEAFF. Complete variable domain (other parts from reference TRBV2 and TRBJ1-1): EPEVTQTPSHQVTQMGQEVILRCVPISNHLYFYWYRQILGQKVEFLVSFYNNEISEKSEIFDDQFSVERPDGSNFTLKIRSTKLEDSAMYFCASSVQGAYTEAFFGQGTRLTVV.

The V gene is TRBV5-1, the J gene TRBJ2-1, with TRBD2 identical over 9 bases. The CDR3 spans 16 residues. Germline V CDR1 and CDR2: SGHRS, YFSETQ. V was clipped by 7 bases and J by 6 bases; unmatched bases: 14. The DNA of the CDR3 is TGCGCCAGCCCCATGGTGGCTAGCGGGACTTTCAATGAGCAGTTCTTC. Translation gives CASPMVASGTFNEQFF.

V gene TRBV18 combines with J gene TRBJ2-1, with D hard to call. There are 12 residues in the CDR3. Germline values: CDR1 KGHSH, CDR2 LQKENI. V gave up 5 bases and J gave up 7 bases, with 9 bases separating them. The CDR3, as DNA: TGTGCCAGCTCATCGTATTTGAATGAGCAGTTCTTC. The encoded protein is CASSSYLNEQFF.

The chain carries TRBV28 and TRBJ1-5; D may be TRBD1 (6 bases). CDR1 is MDHEN, CDR2 SYDVKM, per germline. This CDR3 is built from 15 residues. Trimming left V 9 bases short and J 0 bases short, with 15 bases between. The chain's CDR3 is CASRRQVYSNQPQHF. The CDR3 DNA reads TGTGCCAGTAGACGACAGGTTTATAGCAATCAGCCCCAGCATTTT.

The gene calls are TRBV4-2 and TRBJ1-1; no definite D call. There are 14 residues in the CDR3. V was pared by 2 bases and J by 6 bases, with 13 bases between. The germline V gene encodes CDR1 LGHNA and CDR2 YNFKEQ. The CDR3 DNA is TGTGCCAGCAGCCAACCCGGGGTTATCGCTGAAGCTTTCTTT. Protein: CASSQPGVIAEAFF.

V and J are TRBV5-6 and TRBJ2-1, with 9 bases that match TRBD1. Looked up from germline, CDR1 is SGHDT and CDR2 is YYEEEE. V dropped 2 bases and J dropped 13; count of bases not matched to a gene: 4. The CDR3 runs 12 residues. This CDR3 is CASSLGQGYQFF. CDR3 DNA: TGTGCCAGCAGCTTAGGACAGGGGTACCAGTTCTTC.